This T cell receptor (beta chain) was found in a study of T cell responses to AZD1222 COVID-19 vaccine. The V gene's germline CDR1 is SGHRS and CDR2 YFSETQ. V lost 5 bases and J 0 bases, leaving 14 bases between the germline ends. This CDR3 has 16 amino acids. Data came from immunoSEQ multiplex PCR; TCRdb stores just in-frame clones and leaves some out. The data contain more than 80,000 clones, 65% to 90% of them seen just once; the ten biggest clones take up about a tenth. Sequenced material: peripheral blood, taken on day 0 of AZD1222 vaccination. This receptor was taken from an adult in good health. This chain joins TRBV5-1 and TRBJ2-2; a weak D match, TRBD2 (5 bases). CDR3 bases: TGCGCCAGCAGTAGAAGTGGGAGTTCGAACACCGGGGAGCTGTTTTTT. This sequence encodes CASSRSGSSNTGELFF.